The present T cell receptor (beta chain) was sequenced within a study of cytomegalovirus exposure and HLA in healthy donors. PCR was performed using 60 Vbeta and 13 Jbeta primers. The protocol was immunoSEQ multiplex PCR, while the TCRdb copy is restricted to in-frame clones and leaves out a portion. The data hold some 130,000 clones, with 65% to 90% observed a single time. The germline gives CDR1 MNHNS, CDR2 SASEGT. The CDR3 length is 15 residues. Germline trimming cut 8 bases from V and 2 bases from J; bases unmatched to any gene: 8. What was sequenced was PBMCs. The chain uses TRBV6-1 and TRBJ2-3, with TRBD1 matching over 9 bases. This clonotype was sampled from a male donor in good health and CMV-seropositive. In DNA, the CDR3 is TGTGCCAGCGGCCCGGGACAGGGATACACAGATACGCAGTATTTT. It specifies CASGPGQGYTDTQYF.